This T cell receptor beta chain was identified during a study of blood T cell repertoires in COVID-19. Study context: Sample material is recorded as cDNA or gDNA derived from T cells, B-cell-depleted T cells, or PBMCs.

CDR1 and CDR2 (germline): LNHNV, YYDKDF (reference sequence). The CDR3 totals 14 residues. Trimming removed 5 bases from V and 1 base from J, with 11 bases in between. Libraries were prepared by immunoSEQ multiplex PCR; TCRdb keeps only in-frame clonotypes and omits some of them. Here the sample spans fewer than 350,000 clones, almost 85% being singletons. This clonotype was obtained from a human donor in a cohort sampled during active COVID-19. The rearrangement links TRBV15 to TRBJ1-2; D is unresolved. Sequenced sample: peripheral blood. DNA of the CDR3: TGTGCCACCAGCTTCTCGGCGGATAACTATGGCTACACCTTC. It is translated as CATSFSADNYGYTF.